The 28 T cell receptor beta chains in this list originate from one sample, sequenced in a study of a mutant IDH1 vaccine in newly diagnosed glioma. TCRdb's copy holds only in-frame clones and misses some; the assay was immunoSEQ multiplex PCR. The profile covers roughly 56,000 clones, with approximately 76% appearing a single time and over 4.5% taken by the ten largest. The time point was: week 47, end of study. Doses comprised 300 ug of mutant IDH1 20-mer peptide each, plus topical imiquimod. For these TCRs, the target antigens are not known. Here the sequenced sample was PBMCs, taken from a glioma patient whose treatment included an IDH1 peptide vaccine. These TCRs come from a woman in her thirties or forties with glioma. Some clones in this sample may be carry-over from other donors' samples.

V is TRBV30 and J is TRBJ1-2, with 7 bases identical to TRBD1. V trimming: 8 bases; J trimming: 4 bases; junction bases outside the gene matches: 7. Germline V gene sequence: CDR1 GTSNPN, CDR2 SVGIG (reference sequence). The CDR3 spans 12 residues. Written as DNA, the CDR3 is TGTGCCCGGGACAGACGAACCTATGGCTACACCTTC. This gives the protein CARDRRTYGYTF.

This chain uses TRBV5-6 with TRBJ1-1; no clear D gene. V was cut by 4 bases and J by 2 bases, with 12 bases left in between. From germline, CDR1 is SGHDT and CDR2 YYEEEE. CDR3 length: 14 amino acids. The chain's CDR3 is CASSHGRANTEAFF. The CDR3 nucleotides read TGTGCCAGCAGCCACGGAAGGGCAAACACTGAAGCTTTCTTT.

This clone turned up a few times. This chain uses TRBV4-1 with TRBJ1-4; D is perhaps TRBD1 (6 bases). With 7 bases removed from V and 8 bases from J, the gap between germline ends came to 20 bases. Germline assignment: CDR1 MGHRA and CDR2 YSYEKL. CDR3 length: 15 amino acids. CDR3 nucleotides: TGCGCCAGCACCCCAGGGGAGCGGTCTGGAGAAAAACTGTTTTTT. Residues: CASTPGERSGEKLFF.

J is TRBJ1-2 and V is TRBV5-4; 7 bases are a match to TRBD1. The J segment lost 2 bases and the V segment lost 8 bases, leaving 9 bases of the junction unmatched. Germline lookup yields CDR1 SGHNT and CDR2 YYREEE (reference sequence). The CDR3 is made up of 14 amino acids. CDR3: CASTLEGANYGYTF. In nucleotides, the CDR3 is TGTGCCAGTACCTTGGAGGGGGCAAACTATGGCTACACCTTC.

This clone was seen a handful of times. The chain recombines TRBV10-3 with TRBJ2-7, with D unresolved. In germline, CDR1 is ENHRY, CDR2 SYGVKD. The CDR3 loop spans 13 amino acids. The V gene lost 4 bases and the J gene lost 2 bases, with 9 bases spanning the gap. The CDR3 protein is CAISGVSTYEQYF. CDR3 in DNA: TGTGCCATCAGTGGGGTTAGCACCTACGAGCAGTACTTC.

The chain employs TRBV7-9 and TRBJ2-5; 8 bases are shared with TRBD2. Losses at the gene ends were 0 bases for V and 4 bases for J; bases not matched to a gene: 7. There are 16 residues in the CDR3. CDR1 and CDR2 from the germline V gene are SEHNR and FQNEAQ (reference sequence). CDR3 sequence reads: CASSLAAGGDGETQYF. The CDR3 DNA sequence: TGTGCCAGCAGCTTAGCTGCGGGGGGCGACGGAGAGACCCAGTACTTC.

This chain connects TRBV6-5 to TRBJ2-3, with TRBD2 matching 7 bases. The length of the CDR3 is 15 residues. With 7 bases clipped from V and 3 bases from J, the junction kept 10 bases outside the gene matches. Germline V gene lookup returns CDR1 MNHEY and CDR2 SVGAGI. The CDR3 loop is CASTSGGEGTDTQYF. In DNA, the CDR3 is TGTGCCAGCACCTCCGGAGGGGAGGGGACAGATACGCAGTATTTT.

The chain joins TRBV15 to TRBJ1-5; TRBD1 might be the D (5 bases). Looked up from germline, CDR1 is LNHNV and CDR2 is YYDKDF (reference sequence). V was shortened by 5 bases and J by 3 bases, with 20 bases between the two germline ends. The CDR3 loop spans 17 amino acids. DNA for the CDR3: TGTGCCACCAGCCCTACTGTCGGAGACAGAAACAATCAGCCCCAGCATTTT. Residues: CATSPTVGDRNNQPQHF.

The gene calls are TRBV9 and TRBJ2-1; D is perhaps TRBD1 or TRBD2 (6 bases each). The CDR3 is 16 residues long. CDR1 SGDLS and CDR2 YYNGEE come from the germline V gene. The V end lost 0 bases, the J end lost 0 bases, and 10 bases lay between the germline ends. The CDR3: CASSVGGASSYNEQFF. For the CDR3, the DNA is TGTGCCAGCAGCGTAGGGGGGGCTAGCTCCTACAATGAGCAGTTCTTC. The full variable domain, completed using reference TRBV9 and TRBJ2-1, is DSGVTQTPKHLITATGQRVTLRCSPRSGDLSVYWYQQSLDQGLQFLIQYYNGEERAKGNILERFSAQQFPDLHSELNLSSLELGDSALYFCASSVGGASSYNEQFFGPGTRLTVL.

This clone was seen once. V usage is TRBV7-3 and J usage is TRBJ1-1; weak D call: TRBD1 (5 bases). V was cut by 4 bases and J by 1 base, with 7 bases left in between. The CDR3 spans 13 residues. Germline-derived CDR1 and CDR2 are SGHTA and FQGTGA. The CDR3 protein is CASSSQGNTEAFF. CDR3 DNA sequence: TGTGCCAGCAGCTCGCAGGGGAACACTGAAGCTTTCTTT.

The chain uses TRBV27 and TRBJ1-5; D call uncertain. This CDR3 comprises 13 residues. Germline assignment: CDR1 MNHEY and CDR2 SMNVEV (reference sequence). Trimming took 1 base from V and 8 from J, leaving 9 bases between them. The CDR3 region is CASSLWAAEPQHF. In nucleotides, the CDR3 is TGTGCCAGCAGTTTATGGGCGGCGGAGCCCCAGCATTTT.

This rearrangement joins TRBV5-1 to TRBJ1-2, with D perhaps TRBD1 (5 bases). Germline V CDR1 and CDR2: SGHRS, YFSETQ. This CDR3 spans 14 amino acids. V gave up 7 bases and J gave up 4 bases, with 17 bases separating them. In DNA form, the CDR3 reads TGCGCCAGCTCCCAAGGGACCGCGAGCTATGGCTACACCTTC. Its protein is CASSQGTASYGYTF.

This clone came up a few times. The CDR3 nucleotides are TGTGCCAGCAGCCTCAGACTCGCCAAAGGGGAGTATTTT. It is translated as CASSLRLAKGEYF. V usage is TRBV2 and J usage is TRBJ2-3; TRBD1 might be the D (5 bases). Trimming left V 6 bases short and J 13 bases short, with 20 bases between. From germline, CDR1 is SNHLY and CDR2 FYNNEI. This CDR3 is built from 13 residues.

The rearrangement uses TRBV5-6 and TRBJ1-2; D is ambiguous. The germline V gene has CDR1 SGHDT and CDR2 YYEEEE. V was trimmed by 0 bases and J by 5 bases, leaving 14 bases between them. CDR3 length equals 15 residues. CDR3 nucleotide sequence: TGTGCCAGCAGCTTGGAAGATGGAAGACGGTATGGCTACACCTTC. This translates into CASSLEDGRRYGYTF.

V is TRBV6-6 and J is TRBJ2-7, with 8 bases aligning to TRBD1. This CDR3 is built from 14 residues. The J segment lost 2 bases and the V segment lost 6 bases, leaving 6 bases of the junction unmatched. Germline-derived CDR1 and CDR2 are MNHNY and SVGAGI (reference sequence). The CDR3 region has the DNA TGTGCCAGCAGACCCGGGACAGGAGCCTACGAGCAGTACTTC. This encodes CASRPGTGAYEQYF.

This chain connects TRBV11-2 to TRBJ1-4, with D perhaps TRBD1 (5 bases). The CDR3 consists of 18 residues. Germline-derived CDR1 and CDR2 are SGHAT and FQNNGV. V shed 1 base and J shed 4 bases, with 19 bases lying between them. In DNA, the CDR3 is TGTGCCAGCAGCTTAGGTCGGACACCGGAGTGGGGTAATGAAAAACTGTTTTTT. Amino acid sequence: CASSLGRTPEWGNEKLFF.

V gene TRBV10-1 combines with J gene TRBJ2-7, with D maybe TRBD1 (6 bases). This CDR3 comprises 13 residues. CDR1 WNHNN and CDR2 SYGVQD come from the germline V gene (reference sequence). Trimming left V 6 bases short and J 6 bases short, with 15 bases between. For the CDR3, the DNA is TGCGCCAGCAGACAGGGTCACAGGAGCGAGCAGTACTTC. This sequence encodes CASRQGHRSEQYF.

The rearrangement links TRBV5-6 to TRBJ2-7; 7 nucleotides agree with TRBD1. The CDR3 is 13 amino acids. Germline values: CDR1 SGHDT, CDR2 YYEEEE. J gave up 3 bases and V 5 bases, and 5 bases lay outside the gene matches. CDR3 in amino acids: CASRGDSGYEQYF. The CDR3 DNA is TGTGCCAGCAGGGGGGACAGCGGCTACGAGCAGTACTTC.

This clone is a singleton in its sample. The chain has TRBV12-5 and TRBJ1-4; tentatively, D is TRBD1 (5 bases). This CDR3 is 14 amino acids long. Per germline, CDR1 LGHNT and CDR2 FRNRAP. The V gene lost 6 bases and the J gene lost 10 bases, with 18 bases spanning the gap. CDR3 nucleotide sequence: TGTGCTAGTGGCTCTACAGGTGGGGGGAGAAAACTGTTTTTT. Residues: CASGSTGGGRKLFF. Looking up the rest from reference TRBV12-5 and TRBJ1-4 gives the full variable domain: DARVTQTPRHKVTEMGQEVTMRCQPILGHNTVFWYRQTMMQGLELLAYFRNRAPLDDSGMPKDRFSAEMPDATLATLKIQPSEPRDSAVYFCASGSTGGGRKLFFGSGTQLSVL.

The gene calls are TRBV7-9 and TRBJ1-4; 9 bases are shared with TRBD1. The CDR3 contains 17 residues. V lost 7 bases and J lost 4; bases outside the gene matches: 13. The germline CDR1 and CDR2 sequences are SEHNR and FQNEAQ (reference sequence). The DNA of the CDR3 is TGTGCCAGCACATTTTACAGGGGGCCCGACTTTAATGAAAAACTGTTTTTT. It translates to CASTFYRGPDFNEKLFF.

The chain carries TRBV6-6 and TRBJ1-2; no clear D gene. This CDR3 contains 13 residues. Germline V gene sequence: CDR1 MNHNY, CDR2 SVGAGI (reference sequence). The V and J ends lost 5 bases and 7 bases respectively, with 14 bases between them. The CDR3 DNA reads as TGTGCCAGCAGTCAGCGTAACTTGGTTGGCTACACCTTC. Its translation: CASSQRNLVGYTF.

The chain recombines TRBV7-9 with TRBJ2-5; the D gene could be TRBD1 or TRBD2 (6 bases each). In germline, CDR1 is SEHNR, CDR2 FQNEAQ (reference sequence). V shed 4 bases and J shed 4 bases, with 16 bases lying between them. The CDR3 extends over 15 amino acids. In DNA, the CDR3 is TGTGCCAGCAGCTCTGGGGGACGGGGGCGAGAGACCCAGTACTTC. It encodes CASSSGGRGRETQYF.

CDR3 loop: CASSVRDTGGKTQYF. For the CDR3, the DNA is TGTGCCAGCAGCGTACGGGACACCGGAGGAAAGACCCAGTACTTC. The chain carries TRBV14 and TRBJ2-5, with D possibly matching TRBD1 (6 bases). V was trimmed by 5 bases and J by 6 bases, leaving 19 bases between them. There are 15 residues in the CDR3. CDR1 is SGHDN and CDR2 is FVKESK in the germline V gene.

The chain is built from TRBV6-6 and TRBJ1-1, with D tentatively TRBD1 (6 bases). V lost 5 bases and J 10 bases, leaving 8 bases between the germline ends. In germline, CDR1 is MNHNY, CDR2 SVGAGI (reference sequence). The CDR3 covers 10 residues. The CDR3 loop is CASSRDTAFF. The CDR3, as DNA: TGTGCCAGCAGTAGGGACACAGCTTTCTTT.

The CDR3 spells CASSESFGDTEAFF. CDR3 bases: TGTGCCAGCAGTGAAAGTTTCGGCGACACTGAAGCTTTCTTT. The gene calls are TRBV2 and TRBJ1-1; no clear D gene. The CDR3 has 14 amino acids. CDR1 is SNHLY and CDR2 is FYNNEI in the germline V gene. Trimming stripped 2 bases from V and 3 bases from J, with 10 bases between.

About this clone itself: A much larger clonotype is one base distant, so this may be a read error. The chain joins TRBV4-1 to TRBJ2-5, with 10 bases lining up with TRBD2. Germline lookup yields CDR1 MGHRA and CDR2 YSYEKL. V dropped 2 bases and J dropped 4; count of bases not matched to a gene: 4. The CDR3 loop spans 15 amino acids. The CDR3 loop reads CASSQLAGEPETQYF. The CDR3 DNA sequence: TGCGCCAGCAGCCAACTAGCGGGGGAGCCAGAGACCCAGTACTTC.

This chain links TRBV14 with TRBJ2-7; D is perhaps TRBD1 or TRBD2 (5 bases each). Trimming left V 6 bases short and J 1 base short, with 13 bases between. Germline CDR1 is SGHDN and CDR2 is FVKESK. The CDR3 is 14 residues long. The CDR3, as DNA: TGTGCCAGCAGTGGTTGGGGGAGTTCCTACGAGCAGTACTTC. It translates to CASSGWGSSYEQYF.

V usage is TRBV4-3 and J usage is TRBJ1-5, with 9 bases aligning to TRBD1. The CDR3 covers 17 residues. The V gene end was trimmed by 0 bases and the J gene end by 1 base; junction bases not matched to a gene: 4. Germline values: CDR1 LGHNA, CDR2 YSLEER. CDR3 protein: CASSQERGQGSNQPQHF. The CDR3, as DNA: TGCGCCAGCAGCCAAGAAAGAGGACAGGGGAGCAATCAGCCCCAGCATTTT.